Sequencing of this T cell receptor beta chain was carried out in a study of blood T cell repertoires in COVID-19. The wider study: PBMCs, B-cell-depleted T cells, or T cells were the source of the cDNA or gDNA that made up the material.

Sequencing was performed with immunoSEQ multiplex PCR; in TCRdb, only in-frame clones are kept and a portion is missing. The sample holds approximately 250,000 clones; 80% to 90% are singletons and the top ten take around 3.1%. Everyone who took part was 18 to 89 years old, and they came from over 20 US areas. In the 2 weeks before study entry, exposed participants met a COVID-19 case, which was PCR-confirmed or clinician-diagnosed. Sequencing was carried out using PBMCs or T cells enriched from blood (not recorded which). This receptor was identified in a woman in her forties who had been exposed to COVID-19.

The CDR3: CASSSPQDRVGNQPQHF. Here the CDR3 DNA reads TGTGCCAGCAGTTCACCCCAGGACAGGGTAGGTAATCAGCCCCAGCATTTT. The chain employs TRBV28 and TRBJ1-5; 8 bases agree with TRBD1. The CDR3 covers 17 residues. After removal of 4 bases from V and 4 bases from J, the junction contained 12 bases not matched to a gene. Germline V lookup: CDR1 MDHEN, CDR2 SYDVKM.